The sequence of this T cell receptor beta chain was determined in a study of Ad26.COV2.S vaccination and SARS-CoV-2 variants. This clone was recorded at least ten times. The CDR3 has 14 amino acids. The V end was cut by 7 bases, the J end by 4 bases, with 14 bases between. Germline-derived CDR1 and CDR2 are LNHDA and SQIVND (reference sequence). TCRdb keeps only in-frame clones here, not all; method: immunoSEQ multiplex PCR. The profile shows about 480,000 clones, around 88% of them singletons. Specified treatment: some 20 received Ad26.COV2.S at low or high dose, single or two shots; 5 received placebo; per-sample allocation not given. Collection of the samples took place on day 63 after the first injection of vaccine or placebo. An Ad26 vector carrying the Wuhan-strain SARS-CoV-2 spike served as the vaccine.

The V call is TRBV19, the J call TRBJ2-1, with D possibly matching TRBD2 (6 bases). The sequencing here drew on peripheral blood, taken in a trial of Ad26.COV2.S vaccine versus placebo. The TCR was taken from a person aged 18-65 years who received the Ad26.COV2.S COVID-19 vaccine or a placebo. CDR3: CASTEGEAYNEQFF. CDR3 DNA sequence: TGTGCCAGTACGGAGGGAGAGGCATACAATGAGCAGTTCTTC.